The subject of this entry is one TCR beta chain. What it recognizes is unknown. This entry comes from a study of cytomegalovirus exposure and HLA in healthy donors. A roughly 120-subject validation cohort, separate from the roughly 670-subject first cohort, supplied the donors. Study findings and constraints: Most sequenced TCRs were rare (though some public TCRs occurred in many donors).

The assay was immunoSEQ multiplex PCR, and TCRdb's table has in-frame clones only and misses some. Among 200,000 or so clones listed, under 95% were seen once. Germline CDR1 MNHEY, CDR2 SVGAGI. The ends were cut back, 2 bases at V and 10 bases at J, with 20 bases in the middle. The CDR3 sequence is 15 residues long. The source of this sequence is a young woman in good health and CMV-seronegative. Sequences were obtained from PBMCs. The V call is TRBV6-5, the J call TRBJ1-1; D is perhaps TRBD1 (6 bases). The CDR3 loop is CASSYDANRERPAFF. The CDR3 nucleotides read TGTGCCAGCAGTTACGACGCTAACAGGGAGCGGCCAGCTTTCTTT.